This is a list of T cell receptor beta chains from one sample in a study of Graves' ophthalmopathy and Graves' hyperthyroidism. TCRdb processed the multiplex PCR reads anew with MiXCR; each CDR3 protein has one entry. The data hold roughly 500,000 distinct CDR3 sequences, with about 15% observed a single time. Sequenced input: blood. All receptors derive from a woman aged 25 to 39 with Graves' ophthalmopathy. Both conserved end residues are part of each CDR3. D genes are given only for firm matches. Rows may omit the clone size; those that give it use once, few, many or a size class.

d_call: -
clone_size: many
j_call: TRBJ2-7
v_call: TRBV12-3/TRBV12-4
cdr3_aa: CASSFPGTEQYF
cdr3_nt: TGTGCCAGCAGTTTCCCGGGGACCGAGCAGTACTTC

d_call: -
clone_size: -
j_call: TRBJ2-5
v_call: TRBV7-2
cdr3_aa: CASSLVNGETQYF
cdr3_nt: TGTGCCAGCAGCTTAGTCAACGGAGAGACCCAGTACTTC

d_call: TRBD1
clone_size: many
j_call: TRBJ2-7
v_call: TRBV20-1
cdr3_aa: CSAREGQGESDEQYF
cdr3_nt: TGCAGTGCTAGAGAGGGACAGGGCGAATCTGACGAGCAGTACTTC

d_call: -
clone_size: many
j_call: TRBJ2-7
v_call: TRBV5-1
cdr3_aa: CASREVHEQYF
cdr3_nt: TGCGCCAGCAGAGAGGTCCACGAGCAGTACTTC

d_call: -
clone_size: many
j_call: TRBJ2-2
v_call: TRBV27
cdr3_aa: CASTTGLRAAGELFF
cdr3_nt: TGTGCCAGCACTACCGGACTAAGGGCGGCCGGGGAGCTGTTTTTT

d_call: TRBD1
clone_size: many
j_call: TRBJ1-2
v_call: TRBV19
cdr3_aa: CASSTAGGNYGYTF
cdr3_nt: TGTGCCAGTAGTACGGCAGGGGGGAACTATGGCTACACCTTC

d_call: -
clone_size: -
j_call: TRBJ1-2
v_call: TRBV6-1
cdr3_aa: CASSPMGVNTGGRGYTF
cdr3_nt: TGTGCCAGCAGTCCTATGGGGGTGAACACCGGGGGGAGAGGCTACACCTTC

d_call: TRBD1
clone_size: many
j_call: TRBJ2-5
v_call: TRBV28
cdr3_aa: CASSSDREGKTQYF
cdr3_nt: TGTGCCAGCAGTTCTGACAGGGAAGGAAAGACCCAGTACTTC

d_call: -
clone_size: many
j_call: TRBJ1-1
v_call: TRBV7-3
cdr3_aa: CASSFFGGQPAFF
cdr3_nt: TGTGCCAGCAGCTTTTTCGGGGGCCAGCCAGCTTTCTTT

d_call: TRBD1
clone_size: -
j_call: TRBJ1-1
v_call: TRBV9
cdr3_aa: CASSVTGGTNTEAFF
cdr3_nt: TGTGCCAGCAGCGTGACAGGGGGCACGAACACTGAAGCTTTCTTT

d_call: -
clone_size: many
j_call: TRBJ2-5
v_call: TRBV6-1
cdr3_aa: CASSPRGANFNF
cdr3_nt: TGTGCCAGCAGTCCCCGGGGGGCGAATTTTAACTTC

d_call: -
clone_size: many
j_call: TRBJ2-2
v_call: TRBV7-2
cdr3_aa: CASSAEYTGELFF
cdr3_nt: TGTGCCAGCAGCGCCGAGTACACCGGGGAGCTGTTTTTT

d_call: -
clone_size: many
j_call: TRBJ2-5
v_call: TRBV6-5
cdr3_aa: CASSYSERGIQPETQYF
cdr3_nt: TGTGCCAGCAGTTACTCAGAACGGGGGATCCAACCGGAGACCCAGTACTTC

d_call: -
clone_size: many
j_call: TRBJ2-7
v_call: TRBV2
cdr3_aa: CASSVGRGMGSHEQYF
cdr3_nt: TGTGCCAGCAGTGTTGGTAGAGGTATGGGGTCCCACGAGCAGTACTTC

d_call: -
clone_size: once
j_call: TRBJ2-7
v_call: TRBV30
cdr3_aa: CAWSVGHGLYEQYF
cdr3_nt: TGTGCCTGGAGTGTAGGACATGGGCTTTACGAGCAGTACTTC

d_call: -
clone_size: -
j_call: TRBJ2-7
v_call: TRBV30
cdr3_aa: CAWSLRSSYEQYF
cdr3_nt: TGTGCCTGGAGTTTACGGAGCTCCTACGAGCAGTACTTC

d_call: -
clone_size: few
j_call: TRBJ2-7
v_call: TRBV27
cdr3_aa: CASSFNRQSYEQYF
cdr3_nt: TGTGCCAGCAGTTTTAATCGACAGTCCTACGAGCAGTACTTC

d_call: TRBD1
clone_size: -
j_call: TRBJ2-5
v_call: TRBV24-1
cdr3_aa: CATSAQGSETQYF
cdr3_nt: TGTGCCACCAGTGCACAGGGGTCGGAGACCCAGTACTTC

d_call: -
clone_size: many
j_call: TRBJ1-6
v_call: TRBV29-1
cdr3_aa: CSVESNSGPHSPLHF
cdr3_nt: TGCAGCGTTGAATCGAACAGCGGTCCCCATTCACCCCTCCACTTT

d_call: -
clone_size: many
j_call: TRBJ1-1
v_call: TRBV20-1
cdr3_aa: CSERGGATEAFF
cdr3_nt: TGCAGTGAGAGGGGGGGAGCGACTGAAGCTTTCTTT

d_call: -
clone_size: many
j_call: TRBJ2-5
v_call: TRBV15
cdr3_aa: CATSRDRGWETQYF
cdr3_nt: TGTGCCACCAGCAGAGACAGAGGGTGGGAGACCCAGTACTTC

d_call: -
clone_size: many
j_call: TRBJ1-2
v_call: TRBV7-8
cdr3_aa: CASSPGTTYGYTF
cdr3_nt: TGTGCCAGCAGCCCCGGGACAACTTATGGCTACACCTTC

d_call: TRBD1
clone_size: -
j_call: TRBJ2-7
v_call: TRBV6-5
cdr3_aa: CASSYDRDIDEQYF
cdr3_nt: TGTGCCAGCAGCTACGACAGGGATATCGACGAGCAGTACTTC

d_call: -
clone_size: many
j_call: TRBJ2-5
v_call: TRBV5-1
cdr3_aa: CASRPDRELGETQYF
cdr3_nt: TGCGCCAGCAGACCAGACAGAGAGTTAGGAGAGACCCAGTACTTC

d_call: TRBD2
clone_size: many
j_call: TRBJ2-5
v_call: TRBV6-2/TRBV6-3
cdr3_aa: CASKGLANQETQYF
cdr3_nt: TGTGCCAGCAAGGGACTAGCGAACCAAGAGACCCAGTACTTC

d_call: -
clone_size: many
j_call: TRBJ2-7
v_call: TRBV5-1
cdr3_aa: CASSLGDASYEQYF
cdr3_nt: TGCGCCAGCAGCTTGGGGGACGCCTCCTACGAGCAGTACTTC

d_call: -
clone_size: many
j_call: TRBJ2-7
v_call: TRBV6-1
cdr3_aa: CASSEASGLTYEQYF
cdr3_nt: TGTGCCAGCAGTGAAGCGAGCGGACTTACCTACGAGCAGTACTTC

d_call: TRBD1
clone_size: many
j_call: TRBJ1-2
v_call: TRBV28
cdr3_aa: CASSEGQLYGYTF
cdr3_nt: TGTGCCAGCAGTGAGGGACAGCTCTATGGCTACACCTTC

d_call: TRBD1
clone_size: -
j_call: TRBJ1-2
v_call: TRBV6-5
cdr3_aa: CASSYSGRDSKNYGYTF
cdr3_nt: TGTGCCAGCAGTTACTCTGGACGGGACAGCAAAAACTATGGCTACACCTTC

d_call: -
clone_size: many
j_call: TRBJ2-4
v_call: TRBV20-1
cdr3_aa: CSARWAGDAKNIQYF
cdr3_nt: TGCAGTGCTAGATGGGCAGGGGACGCCAAAAACATTCAGTACTTC

d_call: -
clone_size: many
j_call: TRBJ2-2
v_call: TRBV20-1
cdr3_aa: CSARPLGGELFF
cdr3_nt: TGCAGTGCTAGACCCCTAGGGGGGGAGCTGTTTTTT

d_call: TRBD2
clone_size: few
j_call: TRBJ2-2
v_call: TRBV2
cdr3_aa: CASTGLASNTGELFF
cdr3_nt: TGTGCCAGCACCGGACTAGCGAGTAACACCGGGGAGCTGTTTTTT

d_call: -
clone_size: many
j_call: TRBJ1-1
v_call: TRBV28
cdr3_aa: CASSFSGARKTEAFF
cdr3_nt: TGTGCCAGCAGTTTTTCGGGGGCGCGAAAGACTGAAGCTTTCTTT

d_call: -
clone_size: -
j_call: TRBJ1-2
v_call: TRBV25-1
cdr3_aa: CASSEFLGGRYTF
cdr3_nt: TGTGCCAGCAGTGAATTCTTAGGGGGGCGTTACACCTTC

d_call: -
clone_size: many
j_call: TRBJ2-7
v_call: TRBV5-1
cdr3_aa: CASSLAVFGVHEQYF
cdr3_nt: TGCGCCAGCAGCTTGGCGGTATTTGGGGTACACGAGCAGTACTTC

d_call: -
clone_size: many
j_call: TRBJ1-6
v_call: TRBV6-1
cdr3_aa: CASSIQGRNSPLHF
cdr3_nt: TGTGCCAGCAGTATCCAGGGACGCAATTCACCCCTCCACTTT

d_call: -
clone_size: many
j_call: TRBJ2-2
v_call: TRBV5-5
cdr3_aa: CASRPAGTGELFF
cdr3_nt: TGTGCCAGCAGACCGGCGGGGACCGGGGAGCTGTTTTTT

d_call: TRBD2
clone_size: many
j_call: TRBJ2-5
v_call: TRBV6-2/TRBV6-3
cdr3_aa: CASRSHLGGETQYF
cdr3_nt: TGTGCCAGCAGATCGCATCTCGGGGGGGAGACCCAGTACTTC

d_call: TRBD1
clone_size: many
j_call: TRBJ2-5
v_call: TRBV28
cdr3_aa: CASSLFGQGRETQYF
cdr3_nt: TGTGCCAGCAGTTTATTCGGACAGGGAAGAGAGACCCAGTACTTC

d_call: -
clone_size: few
j_call: TRBJ1-2
v_call: TRBV3-1
cdr3_aa: CASSQDLGNGYGYTF
cdr3_nt: TGTGCCAGCAGCCAAGATTTGGGAAACGGCTATGGCTACACCTTC

d_call: -
clone_size: few
j_call: TRBJ2-2
v_call: TRBV5-1
cdr3_aa: CASSLDPGDTGELFF
cdr3_nt: TGCGCCAGCAGCTTGGACCCAGGGGACACCGGGGAGCTGTTTTTT

d_call: -
clone_size: many
j_call: TRBJ1-1
v_call: TRBV27
cdr3_aa: CASSSSWSLNTEAFF
cdr3_nt: TGTGCCAGCAGTTCCTCTTGGTCCTTGAACACTGAAGCTTTCTTT

d_call: -
clone_size: many
j_call: TRBJ2-7
v_call: TRBV19
cdr3_aa: CASRDQGSSSYEQYF
cdr3_nt: TGTGCCAGTAGGGACCAGGGATCGTCCTCCTACGAGCAGTACTTC

d_call: TRBD1
clone_size: many
j_call: TRBJ2-7
v_call: TRBV28
cdr3_aa: CASDRAQGSRQYF
cdr3_nt: TGTGCCAGCGACCGCGCACAGGGGTCAAGGCAGTACTTC

d_call: -
clone_size: many
j_call: TRBJ1-2
v_call: TRBV5-1
cdr3_aa: CASSLGSLGANYGYTF
cdr3_nt: TGCGCCAGCAGCTTGGGGTCGCTGGGAGCTAACTATGGCTACACCTTC

d_call: -
clone_size: -
j_call: TRBJ1-6
v_call: TRBV5-1
cdr3_aa: CASSLEGVGSPLHF
cdr3_nt: TGCGCCAGCAGCTTGGAGGGGGTGGGTTCACCCCTCCACTTT

d_call: -
clone_size: many
j_call: TRBJ2-5
v_call: TRBV11-2
cdr3_aa: CASSFRVRGPQETQYF
cdr3_nt: TGTGCCAGCAGCTTTCGGGTCCGGGGGCCGCAAGAGACCCAGTACTTC

d_call: -
clone_size: many
j_call: TRBJ2-2
v_call: TRBV11-2
cdr3_aa: CASSTTKTRGTGELFF
cdr3_nt: TGTGCCAGCAGCACAACCAAGACTCGAGGCACCGGGGAGCTGTTTTTT

d_call: -
clone_size: many
j_call: TRBJ1-1
v_call: TRBV2
cdr3_aa: CASSDSNYEAFF
cdr3_nt: TGTGCCAGCAGTGATTCCAACTATGAAGCTTTCTTT

d_call: TRBD1
clone_size: -
j_call: TRBJ1-5
v_call: TRBV28
cdr3_aa: CASRPGQGSNQPQHF
cdr3_nt: TGTGCCAGCAGACCGGGACAGGGATCAAATCAGCCCCAGCATTTT

d_call: -
clone_size: -
j_call: TRBJ2-7
v_call: TRBV20-1
cdr3_aa: CSARDNNNRFTYEQYF
cdr3_nt: TGTAGTGCTAGAGATAATAATAACAGGTTCACCTACGAGCAGTACTTC

d_call: TRBD1
clone_size: few
j_call: TRBJ2-7
v_call: TRBV18
cdr3_aa: CASSRTTGGREQYF
cdr3_nt: TGTGCCAGCTCACGGACGACAGGGGGCAGGGAGCAGTACTTC

d_call: -
clone_size: many
j_call: TRBJ1-2
v_call: TRBV2
cdr3_aa: CASSEASRNYGYTF
cdr3_nt: TGTGCCAGCAGTGAAGCATCCAGGAACTATGGCTACACCTTC

d_call: TRBD2
clone_size: many
j_call: TRBJ2-5
v_call: TRBV11-3
cdr3_aa: CASSVHGAGGQETQYF
cdr3_nt: TGTGCCAGCAGCGTACATGGAGCGGGGGGGCAAGAGACCCAGTACTTC

d_call: -
clone_size: -
j_call: TRBJ1-2
v_call: TRBV27
cdr3_aa: CASSPDVQWGGYTF
cdr3_nt: TGTGCCAGCAGTCCCGACGTCCAATGGGGTGGCTACACCTTC